The sequence of this T cell receptor beta chain was determined in a study of control samples from healthy donors and cancer patients. TCRdb keeps only in-frame clones here, not all; method: immunoSEQ multiplex PCR. The table shows some 120,000 clones, with about 90% occurring only once. Germline CDR1 SGDLS, CDR2 YYNGEE. Germline trimming cut 2 bases from V and 5 bases from J; bases unmatched to any gene: 8. The CDR3 spans 16 residues. Sequencing used blood. The sequence was obtained from a man aged 55-75 years in good health. The chain carries TRBV9 and TRBJ2-2; 8 nucleotides match TRBD1. The DNA for the CDR3 is TGTGCCAGCAGCGTTGACCAGGGGGCGGGTACCGGGGAGCTGTTTTTT. It is translated as CASSVDQGAGTGELFF. Full variable domain (outside the CDR3, taken from reference TRBV9 and TRBJ2-2): DSGVTQTPKHLITATGQRVTLRCSPRSGDLSVYWYQQSLDQGLQFLIQYYNGEERAKGNILERFSAQQFPDLHSELNLSSLELGDSALYFCASSVDQGAGTGELFFGEGSRLTVL.